These 27 T cell receptor beta chains came from one sample sequenced in a study of T cells in Graves' hyperthyroidism and ophthalmopathy. Regions amplified from RNA transcripts were the TCR beta CDR3 regions. The HTBI primer set drove a first-round RT-PCR of the TCR CDR3. TCRdb itself ran the multiplex PCR reads through MiXCR, one entry per CDR3 protein. The sample lists roughly 290,000 distinct CDR3 sequences, about a sixth occurring once. Sequencing was performed on blood. The receptor source for this set is a woman aged 60-70 years with Graves' ophthalmopathy.

This clonotype came up many times. The genes are TRBV29-1 and TRBJ2-3; D ambiguous. The CDR3 contains 14 residues. Germline-derived CDR1 and CDR2 are SQVTM and ANQGSEA. V gave up 4 bases and J gave up 0 bases, with 11 bases separating them. CDR3 residues: CSVVDRSSTDTQYF. The CDR3, as DNA: TGCAGCGTTGTTGACCGATCTAGCACAGATACGCAGTATTTT.

In its sample, this clonotype was seen many times. The CDR3 DNA follows: TGTGCCAGCACCATTTCGGCCCCAAGGGGGAATTCACCCCTCCACTTT. This translates into CASTISAPRGNSPLHF. The chain employs TRBV2 and TRBJ1-6, with TRBD1 as a possible D gene (6 bases). CDR3 length equals 16 residues. V dropped 7 bases and J dropped 7 bases, with 20 bases sitting between them. Germline V CDR1 and CDR2: SNHLY, FYNNEI.

The rearrangement links TRBV5-1 to TRBJ1-6; D might be TRBD1 (5 bases). The V end lost 4 bases, the J end lost 7 bases, and 12 bases lay between the germline ends. Per the germline V gene, CDR1 is SGHRS and CDR2 is YFSETQ. The CDR3 sequence is 14 residues long. The CDR3 loop reads CASSVGESNSPLHF. The CDR3 region has the DNA TGCGCCAGCAGCGTGGGGGAAAGCAATTCACCCCTCCACTTT.

This clonotype was found many times. The rearrangement uses TRBV20-1 and TRBJ2-1; 10 bases align to TRBD2. This CDR3 is 15 amino acids long. Germline values: CDR1 DFQATT, CDR2 SNEGSKA (reference sequence). J lost 8 bases, V lost 3 bases, and 10 bases had no gene match. The CDR3 nucleotides read TGCAGTGCTAGGGAACTAGCGGGAAGGGGCGATGAGCAGTTCTTC. As protein: CSARELAGRGDEQFF.

This clonotype was counted only a few times. The gene calls are TRBV20-1 and TRBJ2-2, with a possible D match to TRBD2 (6 bases). The CDR3 is 16 residues long. Germline CDR1 and CDR2: DFQATT and SNEGSKA (reference sequence). Trimming took off 1 base at V and 2 bases at J, with 14 bases between the two ends. In DNA form, the CDR3 reads TGCAGTGCTAGAGCCCACGGGAGAGGTAACACCGGGGAGCTGTTTTTT. Its protein product is CSARAHGRGNTGELFF.

The chain recombines TRBV5-1 with TRBJ1-4; TRBD1 might be the D (5 bases). The germline CDR1 and CDR2 sequences are SGHRS and YFSETQ. CDR3 length: 16 amino acids. Trimming stripped 6 bases from V and 2 bases from J, with 17 bases between. The CDR3 coding sequence is TGCGCCAGCAAACAAACCTGGGGGAACACTAATGAAAAACTGTTTTTT. Encoded protein: CASKQTWGNTNEKLFF.

This clonotype has more than one count but fewer than ten. The chain employs TRBV4-2 and TRBJ2-1; TRBD1 agrees at 9 bases. Looked up from germline, CDR1 is LGHNA and CDR2 is YNFKEQ. V lost 1 base to trimming and J lost 7 bases; unmatched junction nucleotides: 2. This CDR3 has 14 residues. CDR3 region: CASSQGGQGNEQFF. DNA of the CDR3: TGTGCCAGCAGCCAAGGGGGACAGGGAAATGAGCAGTTCTTC.

This rearrangement joins TRBV5-1 to TRBJ1-2; 10 nucleotides line up with TRBD1. Germline values: CDR1 SGHRS, CDR2 YFSETQ. This CDR3 comprises 14 residues. V shed 0 bases, J shed 8 bases, and the junction held 4 bases outside the gene matches. The CDR3 protein is CASSLVAGQGGYTF. CDR3 DNA: TGCGCCAGCAGCTTGGTGGCGGGACAGGGGGGCTACACCTTC.

J is TRBJ2-7 and V is TRBV6-1, with TRBD1 matching 9 bases. There are 14 residues in the CDR3. The germline gives CDR1 MNHNS, CDR2 SASEGT. J gave up 4 bases and V 4 bases, and 5 bases lay outside the gene matches. CDR3 protein: CASSVTGGAYEQYF. In nucleotides, the CDR3 is TGTGCCAGCAGTGTTACAGGGGGCGCATACGAGCAGTACTTC.

This clonotype has just a few counts. The V and J genes are TRBV19 and TRBJ2-1; either TRBD1 or TRBD2 may fit D (5 bases each). The ends were cut back, 5 bases at V and 2 bases at J, with 13 bases in the middle. The CDR3 covers 15 residues. The V gene's germline CDR1 is LNHDA and CDR2 SQIVND (reference sequence). This CDR3 is CASSGPGTPYNEQFF. The CDR3 bases are TGTGCCAGTAGTGGCCCCGGGACGCCCTACAATGAGCAGTTCTTC. Full variable domain (outside the CDR3, taken from reference TRBV19 and TRBJ2-1): DGGITQSPKYLFRKEGQNVTLSCEQNLNHDAMYWYRQDPGQGLRLIYYSQIVNDFQKGDIAEGYSVSREKKESFPLTVTSAQKNPTAFYLCASSGPGTPYNEQFFGPGTRLTVL.

Ten or more counts support this clonotype. The chain joins TRBV9 to TRBJ2-3; D possibly matches TRBD1 or TRBD2 (5 bases each). This CDR3 is 14 amino acids long. From germline, CDR1 is SGDLS and CDR2 YYNGEE. The germline V and J ends were trimmed by 1 base and 2 bases, with 8 bases remaining between them. Here the CDR3 DNA reads TGTGCCAGCAGCGTAAGGGACCACACAGATACGCAGTATTTT. The encoded protein is CASSVRDHTDTQYF.

This clonotype was seen just once. This may stem from a read error, because a much larger clone lies one nucleotide away. The V gene is TRBV24-1, the J gene TRBJ2-7; D is unclear. Looked up from germline, CDR1 is KGHDR and CDR2 is SFDVKD. The CDR3 consists of 13 residues. CDR3 DNA sequence: TGTGCCACCGGTGATGCCCACGCGGTGGAGCAGTACTTC. Its protein is CATGDAHAVEQYF.

As to this clonotype: Given the absence of the conserved phenylalanine or tryptophan at the CDR3 end, a read error is likely. J is TRBJ2-3 and V is TRBV6-2 or TRBV6-3; D is perhaps TRBD1 (6 bases). Germline values: CDR1 MNHEY, CDR2 SVGEGT. The CDR3 runs to 17 residues. The germline V and J ends were trimmed by 0 bases and 2 bases, with 15 bases remaining between them. CDR3 residues: CASSYSGTRSYTDTQYY. DNA for the CDR3: TGTGCCAGCAGTTACTCAGGGACAAGGTCCTACACAGATACGCAGTATTAT.

The genes are TRBV5-1 and TRBJ1-4; perhaps TRBD1 as D (5 bases). This CDR3 is 18 amino acids long. Germline CDR1 SGHRS, CDR2 YFSETQ. V was clipped by 0 bases and J by 8 bases, with 23 bases between them. CDR3 in amino acids: CASSLGLRWGQGMEKLFF. The CDR3, as DNA: TGCGCCAGCAGCTTGGGTCTTCGGTGGGGTCAGGGAATGGAAAAACTGTTTTTT.

The rearrangement links TRBV6-2 or TRBV6-3 to TRBJ1-2; 8 bases agree with TRBD1. Germline V gene data show CDR1 as MNHEY and CDR2 as SVGEGT. The CDR3 length is 14 residues. After removal of 6 bases from V and 4 bases from J, the junction contained 7 bases not matched to a gene. DNA of the CDR3: TGTGCCAGCAGCCCCGGGACAGGCTTCTATGGCTACACCTTC. Translation: CASSPGTGFYGYTF.

This chain uses TRBV12-3 or TRBV12-4 with TRBJ1-4; 10 nucleotides agree with TRBD1. The CDR3 spans 16 residues. V was pared by 5 bases and J by 7 bases, with 10 bases of the junction left unmatched. The chain's CDR3 is CASSSRQGAGSEKLFF. The CDR3 nucleotides read TGTGCCAGCAGTAGTCGACAGGGGGCGGGTTCTGAAAAACTGTTTTTT.

This clonotype has at least ten counts. The chain has TRBV20-1 and TRBJ1-1, with D possibly TRBD1 on 6 matching bases. V lost 2 bases and J 5 bases, leaving 12 bases between the germline ends. Germline V lookup: CDR1 DFQATT, CDR2 SNEGSKA (reference sequence). This CDR3 has 13 amino acids. CDR3 DNA: TGCAGTGCTAGACCAGGGGCGGGGACTGAAGCTTTCTTT. Its protein is CSARPGAGTEAFF.

In its sample, this clonotype was seen a few times. The rearrangement links TRBV4-2 to TRBJ2-2; TRBD1 matches 7 bases. The CDR3 extends over 16 amino acids. V dropped 2 bases and J dropped 3; count of bases not matched to a gene: 6. CDR1 and CDR2 (germline): LGHNA, YNFKEQ. Here the CDR3 reads CASSQKAGQDTGELFF. The CDR3 region has the DNA TGTGCCAGCAGCCAAAAGGCCGGACAGGACACCGGGGAGCTGTTTTTT.

This clonotype was observed a single time. The J gene is TRBJ1-1, the V gene TRBV7-9, with 9 bases lining up with TRBD1. This CDR3 region has 15 residues. Per germline, CDR1 SEHNR and CDR2 FQNEAQ (reference sequence). V dropped 2 bases and J dropped 5; count of bases not matched to a gene: 6. In nucleotides, the CDR3 is TGTGCCAGCAGCTTAACGGGACAGGGAGCAACTGAAGCTTTCTTT. Translated, it gives CASSLTGQGATEAFF.

This clonotype was recorded many times. Here the CDR3 reads CASSYRGETDTQYF. The DNA of the CDR3 is TGCGCCAGCAGCTACCGAGGGGAAACAGATACGCAGTATTTT. The V call is TRBV5-1, the J call TRBJ2-3; the D gene could be TRBD1 or TRBD2 (5 bases each). Germline V lookup: CDR1 SGHRS, CDR2 YFSETQ. The ends were cut back, 3 bases at V and 3 bases at J, with 11 bases in the middle. The CDR3 runs 14 residues.

This clonotype was seen at least ten times. CDR3 in DNA: TGTGCCAGCAGCGTAGGCGCTAGCTCCTATAATTCACCCCTCCACTTT. This sequence encodes CASSVGASSYNSPLHF. The gene calls are TRBV9 and TRBJ1-6; D is uncertain. V was trimmed by 0 bases and J by 0 bases, leaving 7 bases between them. From germline, CDR1 is SGDLS and CDR2 YYNGEE. This CDR3 is built from 16 residues.

V usage is TRBV29-1 and J usage is TRBJ2-5; weak D call: TRBD2 (5 bases). V was cut by 7 bases and J by 5 bases, with 14 bases left in between. The CDR3 length is 12 residues. Germline values: CDR1 SQVTM, CDR2 ANQGSEA. The CDR3 loop is CSAARGRETQYF. The CDR3 region has the DNA TGCAGCGCCGCCCGGGGAAGGGAGACCCAGTACTTC.

In its sample, this clonotype was seen many times. The V call is TRBV7-6, the J call TRBJ2-7; TRBD2 is a possible D gene (6 bases). Trimming left V 5 bases short and J 3 bases short, with 17 bases between. This CDR3 region has 15 residues. Per the germline V gene, CDR1 is SGHVS and CDR2 is FNYEAQ. The CDR3 nucleotides read TGTGCCAGCAGCCCCCGTGAGGTGGGGGGCTACGAGCAGTACTTC. Translated: CASSPREVGGYEQYF.

This clonotype was counted at least ten times. V gene TRBV5-1 combines with J gene TRBJ2-2, with unresolved D. V gave up 1 base and J gave up 0 bases, with 10 bases separating them. This CDR3 has 16 amino acids. CDR1 and CDR2 (germline): SGHRS, YFSETQ. CDR3: CASSLLGITNTGELFF. The CDR3 DNA sequence: TGCGCCAGCAGCTTGCTGGGGATTACGAACACCGGGGAGCTGTTTTTT.

This clonotype has at least ten counts. The chain joins TRBV6-1 to TRBJ2-5; no clear D. V was pared by 7 bases and J by 4 bases, with 16 bases between. The germline V gene has CDR1 MNHNS and CDR2 SASEGT. The CDR3 is made up of 14 amino acids. Written as DNA, the CDR3 is TGTGCCAGCATGCCTGGGGTGGGTACAGAGACCCAGTACTTC. Its translation: CASMPGVGTETQYF.

This clonotype has at least ten counts. The chain couples TRBV7-2 to TRBJ2-2; a possible D gene is TRBD1 (6 bases). Germline-derived CDR1 and CDR2 are SGHTA and FQGNSA. V lost 1 base, J lost 6 bases, and 9 bases lay in between. CDR3 length equals 14 residues. The CDR3 protein is CASSLVSGAGELFF. The CDR3 DNA follows: TGTGCCAGCAGCTTAGTCTCAGGGGCCGGGGAGCTGTTTTTT.

The V gene is TRBV27, the J gene TRBJ2-2, with D unclear. CDR1 MNHEY and CDR2 SMNVEV come from the germline V gene (reference sequence). Trimming left V 5 bases short and J 4 bases short, with 11 bases between. The length of the CDR3 is 14 residues. CDR3 DNA: TGTGCCAGCAGTCAGACGTGGAGCACCGGGGAGCTGTTTTTT. It encodes CASSQTWSTGELFF.